This T cell receptor beta chain was sequenced in a study of Ad26.COV2.S vaccination and SARS-CoV-2 variants. About the research overall: Intramuscular Ad26.COV2.S at 5x10^10 or 1x10^11 viral particles. Broader study findings: Recipients of vaccine and of placebo showed similar breadth of their non-spike TCR repertoires. Analyses that measured TCR breadth and depth may have underestimated total T cell responses.

About this clone itself: Its antigen is undetermined.

The V gene lost 1 base and the J gene lost 0 bases, with 10 bases spanning the gap. CDR3 length equals 16 residues. Looked up from germline, CDR1 is SGHTA and CDR2 is FQGNSA. As for treatment: about 20 received Ad26.COV2.S at low or high dose, single or two shots; 5 received placebo; per-sample allocation not given. Sampling was performed 63 days after the first vaccine or placebo injection. In the vaccine, an Ad26 vector expressed the SARS-CoV-2 spike of the Wuhan strain. TCRdb's table, derived via immunoSEQ multiplex PCR, lists solely in-frame clones and lacks some. Found here are 400,000 to 500,000 clones, around nine tenths of them singletons; the top ten hold 3.6%.

The source was peripheral blood, collected in a trial of Ad26.COV2.S vaccine versus placebo. This rearrangement joins TRBV7-2 to TRBJ1-5; D may be TRBD1 (6 bases). The sequence was collected from a person aged 18-65 years who received the Ad26.COV2.S COVID-19 vaccine or a placebo. This CDR3 reads CASSLGGGHSNQPQHF. The DNA for the CDR3 is TGTGCCAGCAGCTTAGGAGGGGGGCATAGCAATCAGCCCCAGCATTTT.